These 30 T cell receptor beta chains came from one sample sequenced in a study of blood T cell repertoires in COVID-19. The data were produced by immunoSEQ multiplex PCR, yet TCRdb's version contains in-frame clones alone and is incomplete. The profile shows about 170,000 clones, approximately 82% of them singletons. Sample: PBMCs or T cells enriched from blood (not recorded which). The receptor source for this set is a man aged 50 to 60 who had recovered from COVID-19.

This chain uses TRBV6-5 with TRBJ2-1; 7 bases match TRBD2. V gave up 5 bases and J gave up 3 bases; unmatched junction bases: 7. Germline V CDR1 and CDR2: MNHEY, SVGAGI. There are 15 residues in the CDR3. The CDR3: CASSSGLGIYNEQFF. The CDR3 nucleotides read TGTGCCAGCAGTAGCGGACTAGGTATCTACAATGAGCAGTTCTTC.

This clone was recorded a few times. The V gene is TRBV16, the J gene TRBJ1-1; no reliable D call. Germline V lookup: CDR1 KGHSY, CDR2 FQNENV. V gave up 3 bases and J gave up 1 base, with 9 bases separating them. This CDR3 region has 14 residues. The CDR3 spells CASSHKQKNTEAFF. The CDR3 DNA is TGTGCCAGCAGCCATAAACAGAAGAACACTGAAGCTTTCTTT. The full variable domain, completed using reference TRBV16 and TRBJ1-1, is GEEVAQTPKHLVRGEGQKAKLYCAPIKGHSYVFWYQQVLKNEFKFLISFQNENVFDETGMPKERFSAKCLPNSPCSLEIQATKLEDSAVYFCASSHKQKNTEAFFGQGTRLTVV.

The rearrangement links TRBV18 to TRBJ1-4; D perhaps matches TRBD1 (5 bases). The V end lost 0 bases, the J end lost 12 bases, and 14 bases lay between the germline ends. The V gene's germline CDR1 is KGHSH and CDR2 LQKENI. CDR3 length: 14 amino acids. The DNA of the CDR3 is TGTGCCAGCTCACCACCGGCAGGCGCGGGGGAACTGTTTTTT. It encodes CASSPPAGAGELFF.

The chain joins TRBV15 to TRBJ1-3; possibly TRBD1 for D (6 bases). The CDR3 runs 15 residues. Germline CDR1 reads LNHNV; CDR2 reads YYDKDF (reference sequence). Trimming stripped 0 bases from V and 4 bases from J, with 10 bases between. The CDR3 protein is CATSREAGEGNTIYF. The CDR3, as DNA: TGTGCCACCAGCAGAGAGGCAGGGGAAGGAAACACCATATATTTT. Supplemented by reference TRBV15 and TRBJ1-3, the full variable domain reads DAMVIQNPRYQVTQFGKPVTLSCSQTLNHNVMYWYQQKSSQAPKLLFHYYDKDFNNEADTPDNFQSRRPNTSFCFLDIRSPGLGDTAMYLCATSREAGEGNTIYFGEGSWLTVV.

This clone was counted a single time. This chain uses TRBV27 with TRBJ1-1; D is perhaps TRBD1 (6 bases). The CDR3 loop spans 14 amino acids. Germline-derived CDR1 and CDR2 are MNHEY and SMNVEV (reference sequence). V lost 3 bases to trimming and J lost 1 base, with 9 bases between them. The CDR3 protein is CASSFQGGNTEAFF. The CDR3 DNA sequence: TGTGCCAGCAGTTTCCAAGGGGGGAACACTGAAGCTTTCTTT.

The V call is TRBV11-2, the J call TRBJ2-1, with unresolved D. V was cut by 2 bases and J by 12 bases, with 8 bases left in between. Germline CDR1 is SGHAT and CDR2 is FQNNGV. The CDR3 has 11 amino acids. The CDR3 DNA reads TGTGCCAGCAGCTTATCCCCAGTGCAGTTCTTC. Translation gives CASSLSPVQFF.

In its sample, this clone was seen once. The chain employs TRBV9 and TRBJ2-5; 7 bases are a match to TRBD1. This CDR3 spans 16 amino acids. The junction had 10 bases not matched to a gene; V was cut back by 0 bases and J by 5 bases. Germline-derived CDR1 and CDR2 are SGDLS and YYNGEE. The CDR3, as DNA: TGTGCCAGCAGCGTAGGGGGCAGGGGGTTGTATGAGACCCAGTACTTC. This codes for CASSVGGRGLYETQYF.

This clone was seen only a few times. The rearrangement links TRBV9 to TRBJ2-7; 8 bases fit TRBD1. The CDR3 loop spans 15 amino acids. Looked up from germline, CDR1 is SGDLS and CDR2 is YYNGEE. V was clipped by 3 bases and J by 7 bases; unmatched bases: 12. The CDR3 DNA follows: TGTGCCAGCAGCGCAACAACAGGGGGAACGGGGGAGCAGTACTTC. Its translation is CASSATTGGTGEQYF.

The chain employs TRBV6-5 and TRBJ1-3; TRBD1 aligns across 8 bases. The germline gives CDR1 MNHEY, CDR2 SVGAGI. There are 15 residues in the CDR3. The CDR3 here is CACRQGSFGGNTIYF. In DNA form, the CDR3 reads TGTGCTTGTAGACAGGGGAGTTTCGGCGGAAACACCATATATTTT.

The gene calls are TRBV25-1 and TRBJ1-5, with 7 positions matching TRBD1. V lost 5 bases, J lost 6 bases, and 4 bases stayed unmatched. CDR1 is MGHDK and CDR2 is SYGVNS in the germline V gene. The CDR3 is 13 amino acids. The CDR3 spells CASSLGGGQPQHF. Here the CDR3 DNA reads TGTGCCAGCAGTTTAGGGGGCGGTCAGCCCCAGCATTTT.

The chain is built from TRBV5-1 and TRBJ1-4; D remains unclear. Germline CDR1 SGHRS, CDR2 YFSETQ. The length of the CDR3 is 14 residues. V was clipped by 1 base and J by 5 bases, with 9 bases between them. For the CDR3, the DNA is TGCGCCAGCAGCTTGAACGGAGGAAATGAAAAACTGTTTTTT. Its translation is CASSLNGGNEKLFF.

This chain uses TRBV5-1 with TRBJ2-1, with TRBD1 as a possible D gene (5 bases). The germline CDR1 and CDR2 sequences are SGHRS and YFSETQ. Trimming shortened V by 4 bases and J by 0 bases, and 11 bases separated the two germline ends. The CDR3 is 15 amino acids. The CDR3 here is CASSMTVSSYNEQFF. The CDR3 coding sequence is TGCGCCAGCAGCATGACAGTAAGCTCCTACAATGAGCAGTTCTTC.

This rearrangement joins TRBV6-5 to TRBJ1-4, with D tentatively TRBD1 (5 bases). Deletions cut 6 bases from V and 5 bases from J, with 13 bases between. Germline CDR1 and CDR2: MNHEY and SVGAGI. This CDR3 is 14 amino acids long. CDR3 nucleotide sequence: TGTGCCAGCAGCTGGGGGGGAGCGAATGAAAAACTGTTTTTT. Protein product: CASSWGGANEKLFF.

This clone was seen once. This chain uses TRBV9 with TRBJ2-1; 13 nucleotides line up with TRBD2. Germline trimming cut 2 bases from V and 7 bases from J; bases unmatched to any gene: 3. Germline V gene lookup returns CDR1 SGDLS and CDR2 YYNGEE. This CDR3 spans 15 amino acids. The CDR3 bases are TGTGCCAGCAGCGTTGGACTAGCGGGGGTAAATGAGCAGTTCTTC. Its protein product is CASSVGLAGVNEQFF.

This chain links TRBV2 with TRBJ2-2, with 7 bases matching TRBD1. This CDR3 is built from 15 residues. The trim removed 11 bases at V and 0 bases at J, leaving 9 bases unmatched. CDR1 and CDR2 (germline): SNHLY, FYNNEI. CDR3 region: CAGRGQNANTGELFF. CDR3 nucleotides: TGTGCCGGACGGGGACAGAACGCGAACACCGGGGAGCTGTTTTTT.

The chain recombines TRBV6-5 with TRBJ1-2; 8 nucleotides line up with TRBD1. The CDR3 sequence is 14 residues long. Germline CDR1 is MNHEY and CDR2 is SVGAGI. V dropped 6 bases and J dropped 6; count of bases not matched to a gene: 9. The CDR3 region is CASSGQGLLHGYTF. The CDR3 DNA is TGTGCCAGCAGCGGACAGGGACTTCTCCATGGCTACACCTTC.

This chain connects TRBV27 to TRBJ2-7; 12 bases are a match to TRBD1. Germline trimming cut 6 bases from V and 9 bases from J; bases unmatched to any gene: 12. Germline V gene lookup returns CDR1 MNHEY and CDR2 SMNVEV (reference sequence). This CDR3 region has 15 residues. The CDR3 coding sequence is TGTGCCAGCAGCCCTGCCGGGACAGGGGGCTGGCGGCAGTACTTC. Protein: CASSPAGTGGWRQYF.

This chain connects TRBV29-1 to TRBJ2-3, with 8 bases that match TRBD1. CDR1 and CDR2 (germline): SQVTM, ANQGSEA. V lost 4 bases, J lost 0 bases, and 6 bases stayed unmatched. The length of the CDR3 is 15 residues. CDR3 DNA: TGCAGCGTTGTGCCGGACAGGGTTAGCACAGATACGCAGTATTTT. This codes for CSVVPDRVSTDTQYF.

The CDR3: CASSYKTANYGYTF. The CDR3 DNA reads TGTGCCAGCAGCTACAAGACAGCGAACTATGGCTACACCTTC. The V call is TRBV7-9, the J call TRBJ1-2, with a possible D match to TRBD1 (5 bases). Germline assignment: CDR1 SEHNR and CDR2 FQNEAQ (reference sequence). The V and J ends lost 4 bases and 2 bases respectively, with 11 bases between them. This CDR3 is built from 14 residues.

This chain connects TRBV5-4 to TRBJ2-7, with 8 bases that match TRBD1. The germline V gene encodes CDR1 SGHNT and CDR2 YYREEE (reference sequence). The junction had 9 bases not matched to a gene; V was cut back by 5 bases and J by 2 bases. There are 15 residues in the CDR3. The DNA for the CDR3 is TGTGCCAGCAGACAGGGGGGTCCGGAAGCCTACGAGCAGTACTTC. Its protein is CASRQGGPEAYEQYF.

V usage is TRBV3-1 (or the pseudogene TRBV3-2) and J usage is TRBJ2-5; D may be TRBD2 (6 bases). Germline V CDR1 and CDR2: LGHDT, YNNKEL (reference sequence). This CDR3 is built from 16 residues. The V gene lost 0 bases and the J gene lost 5 bases, with 16 bases spanning the gap. The CDR3 bases are TGTGCCAGCAGCCAAGATCTGGGAGGCCCTTGGGAGACCCAGTACTTC. Amino acids: CASSQDLGGPWETQYF.

This clone was found once. The CDR3 nucleotides are TGTGCCAGCAGCGGAGCACCGGACAGGGCCACTGAAGCTTTCTTT. It translates to CASSGAPDRATEAFF. This chain connects TRBV7-3 to TRBJ1-1; 8 bases agree with TRBD1. From germline, CDR1 is SGHTA and CDR2 FQGTGA. The CDR3 has 15 residues. V was clipped by 5 bases and J by 4 bases; unmatched bases: 9.

The chain uses TRBV10-3 and TRBJ2-7; 9 nucleotides align to TRBD2. From germline, CDR1 is ENHRY and CDR2 SYGVKD. The CDR3 is 17 residues long. The V segment lost 6 bases and the J segment 4 bases; nucleotides outside the gene matches: 16. Written as DNA, the CDR3 is TGTGCCATCAGCGTGGGGTCTAGCGGGGCCCTGGGGTACGAGCAGTACTTC. Its translation: CAISVGSSGALGYEQYF.

This chain joins TRBV6-5 and TRBJ1-5; 10 nucleotides align to TRBD1. Germline V gene lookup returns CDR1 MNHEY and CDR2 SVGAGI. The CDR3 has 15 amino acids. J lost 5 bases, V lost 10 bases, and 11 bases had no gene match. The chain's CDR3 is CATLPGQGLYQPQHF. The DNA for the CDR3 is TGTGCCACCCTTCCGGGACAGGGGTTGTATCAGCCCCAGCATTTT.

The V call is TRBV7-8, the J call TRBJ1-1; 7 nucleotides match TRBD1. The CDR3 sequence is 16 residues long. Per the germline V gene, CDR1 is SGHVS and CDR2 is FQNEAQ. V dropped 7 bases and J dropped 1; count of bases not matched to a gene: 12. CDR3 loop: CASTHNVGQSNTEAFF. The CDR3 nucleotides read TGTGCCAGCACTCATAATGTGGGACAGTCGAACACTGAAGCTTTCTTT.

V and J are TRBV7-9 and TRBJ1-3, with D possibly being TRBD1 (5 bases). Trimming shortened V by 2 bases and J by 4 bases, and 9 bases separated the two germline ends. Germline V lookup: CDR1 SEHNR, CDR2 FQNEAQ (reference sequence). The CDR3 covers 14 residues. The chain's CDR3 is CASSLRGVGNTIYF. The CDR3 DNA is TGTGCCAGCAGCTTACGGGGGGTAGGAAACACCATATATTTT.

This clone was seen a single time. The chain links TRBV3-1 (or the pseudogene TRBV3-2) to TRBJ2-7, with TRBD2 identical over 12 bases. The CDR3 is 16 residues long. Losses at the gene ends were 4 bases for V and 0 bases for J; bases not matched to a gene: 4. CDR1 and CDR2 from the germline V gene are LGHDT and YNNKEL (reference sequence). CDR3 nucleotide sequence: TGTGCCAGCAGCCGGACTAGCGGGGTGAGCTCCTACGAGCAGTACTTC. Encoded protein: CASSRTSGVSSYEQYF.

The chain combines TRBV18 with TRBJ1-1; 12 bases map to TRBD1. The V gene end was trimmed by 4 bases and the J gene end by 3 bases; junction bases not matched to a gene: 12. CDR1 is KGHSH and CDR2 is LQKENI in the germline V gene. The CDR3 runs to 18 residues. The CDR3 bases are TGTGCCAGCTCACTCTTAGTCCCGGGACAGGGGGCGGACACTGAAGCTTTCTTT. Protein sequence: CASSLLVPGQGADTEAFF.

This rearrangement joins TRBV4-1 to TRBJ1-5; 9 bases fit TRBD1. The CDR3 is 17 residues long. Germline trimming cut 0 bases from V and 6 bases from J; bases unmatched to any gene: 9. The germline V gene has CDR1 MGHRA and CDR2 YSYEKL. CDR3 loop: CASSQDARTGDAQPQHF. CDR3 coding DNA: TGCGCCAGCAGCCAAGATGCAAGGACAGGGGATGCTCAGCCCCAGCATTTT.

V is TRBV28 and J is TRBJ1-2; 7 nucleotides align to TRBD1. CDR1 and CDR2 (germline): MDHEN, SYDVKM. This CDR3 has 14 amino acids. The trim removed 5 bases at V and 4 bases at J, leaving 7 bases unmatched. In DNA, the CDR3 is TGTGCCAGCAGTCCCCCGGACAGGATCTATGGCTACACCTTC. This translates into CASSPPDRIYGYTF.